Each of the 12 T cell receptor beta chains below was sequenced from the same sample in a study of T cells in Graves' hyperthyroidism and ophthalmopathy. RNA transcripts gave rise to amplified TCR beta CDR3 regions. HTBI primers were used for first-round RT-PCR of the TCR CDR3. From the multiplex PCR reads, TCRdb called clonotypes with MiXCR, one entry per CDR3 protein. The data hold fewer than 450,000 distinct CDR3 sequences, with roughly a sixth observed a single time. Sequenced sample: blood. All receptors derive from a woman in her twenties or thirties with Graves' hyperthyroidism that later progressed to Graves' ophthalmopathy.

The J gene is TRBJ1-5, the V gene TRBV5-8, with D possibly TRBD1 on 5 matching bases. The CDR3 has 16 residues. V lost 2 bases to trimming and J lost 4 bases, with 16 bases between them. Germline V gene lookup returns CDR1 SGHTS and CDR2 YDEGEE. The CDR3 region is CASSFGGITGNQPQHF. The CDR3 nucleotides read TGTGCCAGCAGCTTTGGGGGTATAACGGGAAATCAGCCCCAGCATTTT.

This clonotype was picked up many times. The rearrangement links TRBV11-1 to TRBJ1-2, with no clear D. Trimming cost V 5 bases and J 4 bases, with 8 bases left between them. Germline V gives CDR1 SGHAT, CDR2 FQDESV (reference sequence). The CDR3 runs 12 residues. CDR3 sequence reads: CASSRGGYGYTF. For the CDR3, the DNA is TGTGCCAGCAGCCGGGGAGGCTATGGCTACACCTTC. Full variable domain (remainder filled in from reference TRBV11-1 and TRBJ1-2): EAEVAQSPRYKITEKSQAVAFWCDPISGHATLYWYRQILGQGPELLVQFQDESVVDDSQLPKDRFSAERLKGVDSTLKIQPAELGDSAMYLCASSRGGYGYTFGSGTRLTVV.

The V gene is TRBV30, the J gene TRBJ2-7; D ambiguous. This CDR3 contains 15 residues. CDR1 GTSNPN and CDR2 SVGIG come from the germline V gene (reference sequence). V dropped 7 bases and J dropped 1 base, with 20 bases sitting between them. The CDR3 is CASDSSRSLSYEQYF. The CDR3 nucleotides read TGTGCCTCGGATTCTTCGAGGTCCCTATCCTACGAGCAGTACTTC.

The chain recombines TRBV27 with TRBJ2-7; the D gene is possibly TRBD2 (6 bases). With 0 bases removed from V and 6 bases from J, the gap between germline ends came to 9 bases. The CDR3 loop spans 13 amino acids. Per the germline V gene, CDR1 is MNHEY and CDR2 is SMNVEV (reference sequence). The CDR3 region is CASSLSEGSEQYV. The CDR3 nucleotides read TGTGCCAGCAGTTTATCGGAGGGAAGCGAGCAGTACGTC.

The chain joins TRBV4-1 to TRBJ1-1, with 9 bases fitting TRBD1. Germline V CDR1 and CDR2: MGHRA, YSYEKL. Trimming at V came to 3 bases and at J to 4 bases, leaving 3 bases not matched to a gene. CDR3 length: 14 residues. CDR3 sequence reads: CASSQGQGSTEAFF. Here the CDR3 DNA reads TGCGCCAGCAGCCAGGGACAGGGAAGCACTGAAGCTTTCTTT.

The V gene is TRBV15, the J gene TRBJ2-3; tentative D call: TRBD1 (6 bases). V gave up 6 bases and J gave up 3 bases, with 22 bases separating them. The CDR3 covers 17 residues. Looked up from germline, CDR1 is LNHNV and CDR2 is YYDKDF (reference sequence). The CDR3 is CATRRLGTGTKTDTQYF. In DNA form, the CDR3 reads TGTGCCACCAGGAGGTTAGGAACCGGGACAAAAACAGATACGCAGTATTTT.

The chain combines TRBV5-1 with TRBJ1-5, with D unresolved. The length of the CDR3 is 15 residues. V was shortened by 5 bases and J by 0 bases, with 12 bases between the two germline ends. Germline V gene sequence: CDR1 SGHRS, CDR2 YFSETQ. CDR3 amino acids: CASSPADPSNQPQHF. The CDR3 bases are TGCGCCAGCAGTCCCGCCGATCCTAGCAATCAGCCCCAGCATTTT.

This rearrangement joins TRBV19 to TRBJ2-2; D unresolved. Deletions cut 7 bases from V and 6 bases from J, with 15 bases between. The germline V gene has CDR1 LNHDA and CDR2 SQIVND (reference sequence). The CDR3 has 14 residues. The CDR3 loop is CASTITGEPGELFF. Written as DNA, the CDR3 is TGTGCCAGTACCATAACCGGTGAACCCGGGGAGCTGTTTTTT. Variable domain in full (rest from reference TRBV19 and TRBJ2-2): DGGITQSPKYLFRKEGQNVTLSCEQNLNHDAMYWYRQDPGQGLRLIYYSQIVNDFQKGDIAEGYSVSREKKESFPLTVTSAQKNPTAFYLCASTITGEPGELFFGEGSRLTVL.

This clonotype was observed a handful of times. The gene calls are TRBV29-1 and TRBJ2-3, with D possibly TRBD2 on 5 matching bases. The CDR3 is 17 residues long. The V end lost 2 bases, the J end lost 2 bases, and 20 bases lay between the germline ends. CDR1 and CDR2 (germline): SQVTM, ANQGSEA. CDR3 sequence: CSVEPHGRAEYTDTQYF. The CDR3 DNA sequence: TGCAGCGTTGAACCCCACGGGCGAGCGGAGTACACAGATACGCAGTATTTT.

The genes are TRBV4-1 and TRBJ2-1; 9 bases fit TRBD1. The CDR3 contains 19 residues. From germline, CDR1 is MGHRA and CDR2 YSYEKL. Trimming at V came to 2 bases and at J to 6 bases, leaving 17 bases not matched to a gene. The DNA for the CDR3 is TGCGCCAGCAGCCAACAAGGGGGGACAGGGAGGTTCCGCGGCAATGAGCAGTTCTTC. Its protein product is CASSQQGGTGRFRGNEQFF.

This clonotype was observed at least ten times. The V gene is TRBV5-1, the J gene TRBJ2-1, with D possibly TRBD2 on 6 matching bases. The CDR3 runs to 15 residues. The V end was cut by 1 base, the J end by 10 bases, with 18 bases between. Germline V gives CDR1 SGHRS, CDR2 YFSETQ. The CDR3 reads CASSLQSTSLAEQFF. The CDR3, as DNA: TGCGCCAGCAGCTTGCAATCGACTAGTCTCGCCGAGCAGTTCTTC.

For this clonotype: Since a much larger clone is just one base distant, this may be a read error. The chain uses TRBV6-1 and TRBJ1-6; 7 bases line up with TRBD1. CDR1 and CDR2 (germline): MNHNS, SASEGT. This CDR3 has 14 amino acids. The CDR3 reads CASRGQNYNSSLHF. The CDR3 DNA reads as TGTGCCAGCAGGGGACAGAATTATAATTCATCCCTCCACTTT.